This T cell receptor beta chain was documented in a study of T cell responses to AZD1222 COVID-19 vaccine. Findings and caveats of the study: Mostly white British, mostly female donors; authors suggested clonal diversity may be underestimated. Close to half of spike-specific TCRs reportedly recognize unmutated variant regions. CD4 TCRs covered the whole spike, strongest at regions 160-218 and 743-854.

As regards this clone: Its antigen remains unknown.

Method: immunoSEQ multiplex PCR; TCRdb's copy keeps in-frame clones and lacks some. Counted here are some 80,000 clones, about nine tenths occurring once; the ten biggest clones make up more than 8.5%. This clonotype was sampled from an adult who received the MenACWY meningococcal vaccine as a control. The material sequenced was peripheral blood, taken 28 days after the second dose of the MenACWY control vaccine.

CDR3 region: CASSLQGANEQFF. The CDR3 DNA sequence: TGTGCCAGCAGCTTACAGGGGGCCAATGAGCAGTTCTTC. The chain is built from TRBV13 and TRBJ2-1; 8 nucleotides line up with TRBD1. Germline trimming cut 2 bases from V and 6 bases from J; bases unmatched to any gene: 0. This CDR3 region has 13 residues. CDR1 and CDR2 (germline): PRHDT, FYEKMQ (reference sequence).